This TCR beta chain was identified in a study of blood T cell repertoires in COVID-19. As for the study in general: Material from acute and convalescent COVID-19 was sourced from the United States, Italy and Spain. From T cells, B-cell-depleted T cells, or PBMCs came the material, which was cDNA or gDNA.

The germline CDR1 and CDR2 sequences are SGHKS and YYEKEE (reference sequence). The CDR3 contains 15 residues. In the original workflow: Amplifying reference gene primers gave estimates of nucleated cell counts. Produced via immunoSEQ multiplex PCR; TCRdb's table is partial and in-frame only. D and trimming were read from the DNA, whereas the V and J calls and clone size are those reported in that table. The sample consists of fewer than 250,000 clones, 70% to 90% of them appearing once. The genes are TRBV5-5 and TRBJ2-3, with TRBD1 matching over 7 bases. The receptor comes from a woman in her sixties or seventies with active or convalescent COVID-19. The sequencing sample was made of peripheral blood. The CDR3 sequence is CDQARGKRITDTQYF. The CDR3 bases are TGTGACCAAGCCAGGGGGAAGCGAATCACAGATACGCAGTATTTT.